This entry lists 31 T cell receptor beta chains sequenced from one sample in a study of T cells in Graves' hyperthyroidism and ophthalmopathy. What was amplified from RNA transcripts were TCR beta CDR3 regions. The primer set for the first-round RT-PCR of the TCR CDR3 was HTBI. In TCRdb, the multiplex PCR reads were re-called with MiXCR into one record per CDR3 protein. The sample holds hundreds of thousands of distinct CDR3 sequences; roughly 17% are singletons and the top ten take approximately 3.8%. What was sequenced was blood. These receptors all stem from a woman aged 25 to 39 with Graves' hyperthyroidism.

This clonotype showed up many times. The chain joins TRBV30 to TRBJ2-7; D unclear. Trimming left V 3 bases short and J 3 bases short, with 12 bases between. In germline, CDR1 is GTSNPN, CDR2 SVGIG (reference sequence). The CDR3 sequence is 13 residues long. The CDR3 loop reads CAWRVRALYEQYF. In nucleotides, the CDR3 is TGTGCCTGGAGGGTTCGGGCACTCTACGAGCAGTACTTC. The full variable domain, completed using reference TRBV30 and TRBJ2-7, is SQTIHQWPATLVQPVGSPLSLECTVEGTSNPNLYWYRQAAGRGLQLLFYSVGIGQISSEVPQNLSASRPQDRQFILSSKKLLLSDSGFYLCAWRVRALYEQYFGPGTRLTVT.

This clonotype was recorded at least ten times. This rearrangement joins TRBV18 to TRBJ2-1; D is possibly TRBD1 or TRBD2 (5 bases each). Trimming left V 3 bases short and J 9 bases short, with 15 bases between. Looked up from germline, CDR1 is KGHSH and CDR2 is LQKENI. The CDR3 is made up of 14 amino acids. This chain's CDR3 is CASSPYPGRTEQFF. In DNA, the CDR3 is TGTGCCAGCTCACCCTATCCGGGACGGACTGAGCAGTTCTTC.

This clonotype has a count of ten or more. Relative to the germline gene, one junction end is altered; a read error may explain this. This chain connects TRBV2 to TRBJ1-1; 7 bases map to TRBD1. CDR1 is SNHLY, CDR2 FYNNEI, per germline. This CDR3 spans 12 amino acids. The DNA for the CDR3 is TGTGCCACCAGTCCAGGGGGGACTGAAGCTTTCTTT. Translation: CATSPGGTEAFF. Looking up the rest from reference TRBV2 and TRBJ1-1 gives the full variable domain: EPEVTQTPSHQVTQMGQEVILRCVPISNHLYFYWYRQILGQKVEFLVSFYNNEISEKSEIFDDQFSVERPDGSNFTLKIRSTKLEDSAMYFCATSPGGTEAFFGQGTRLTVV.

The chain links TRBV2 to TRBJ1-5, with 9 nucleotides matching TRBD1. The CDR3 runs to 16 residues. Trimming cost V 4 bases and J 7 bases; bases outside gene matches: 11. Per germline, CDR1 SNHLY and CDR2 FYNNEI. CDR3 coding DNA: TGTGCCAGCAGTGCGGGACAGGGAGGGCTTAAGCAGCCCCAGCATTTT. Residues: CASSAGQGGLKQPQHF. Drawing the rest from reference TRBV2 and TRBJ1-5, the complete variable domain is EPEVTQTPSHQVTQMGQEVILRCVPISNHLYFYWYRQILGQKVEFLVSFYNNEISEKSEIFDDQFSVERPDGSNFTLKIRSTKLEDSAMYFCASSAGQGGLKQPQHFGDGTRLSIL.

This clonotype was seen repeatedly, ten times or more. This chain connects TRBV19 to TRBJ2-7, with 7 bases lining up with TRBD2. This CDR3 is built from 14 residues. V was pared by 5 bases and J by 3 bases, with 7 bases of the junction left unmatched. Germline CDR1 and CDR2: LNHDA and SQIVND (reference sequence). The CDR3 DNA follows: TGTGCCAGTAGTGGTGCTAGCGGCAACTACGAGCAGTACTTC. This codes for CASSGASGNYEQYF.

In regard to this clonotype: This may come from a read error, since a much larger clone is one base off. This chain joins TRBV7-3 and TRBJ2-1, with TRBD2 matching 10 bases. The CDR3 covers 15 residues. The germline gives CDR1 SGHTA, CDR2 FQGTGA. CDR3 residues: CASSRGTSAYNEQSF. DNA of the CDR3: TGTGCCAGCAGCCGAGGGACTAGCGCCTACAATGAGCAGTCCTTC.

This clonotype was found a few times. The CDR3 protein is CASSRTLAGGYNEQFF. The CDR3 DNA sequence: TGTGCCAGCAGTCGGACTCTAGCGGGAGGTTACAATGAGCAGTTCTTC. The J gene is TRBJ2-1, the V gene TRBV28; 11 bases fit TRBD2. Germline V gene sequence: CDR1 MDHEN, CDR2 SYDVKM. The V and J ends lost 5 bases and 4 bases, in that order; junction bases with no gene match: 7. This CDR3 is built from 16 residues.

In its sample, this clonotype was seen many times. The CDR3 coding sequence is TGTGCCAGCAGTTACTTCCCACAGGGTAACGGAGATACGCAGTATTTT. It yields the protein CASSYFPQGNGDTQYF. This sequence joins TRBV6-6 and TRBJ2-3; D may be TRBD1 (6 bases). With 1 base removed from V and 5 bases from J, the gap between germline ends came to 16 bases. Per the germline V gene, CDR1 is MNHNY and CDR2 is SVGAGI (reference sequence). The CDR3 has 16 amino acids.

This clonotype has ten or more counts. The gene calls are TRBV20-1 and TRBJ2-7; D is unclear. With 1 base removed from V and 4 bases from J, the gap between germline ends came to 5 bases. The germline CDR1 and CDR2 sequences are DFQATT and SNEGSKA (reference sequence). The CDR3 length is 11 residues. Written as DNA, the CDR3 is TGCAGTGCTAGAGTCGGATACGAGCAGTACTTC. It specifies CSARVGYEQYF.

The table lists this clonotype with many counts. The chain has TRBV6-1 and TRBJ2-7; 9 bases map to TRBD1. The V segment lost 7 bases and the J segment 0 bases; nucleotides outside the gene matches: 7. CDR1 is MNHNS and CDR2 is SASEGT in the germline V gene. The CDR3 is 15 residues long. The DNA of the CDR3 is TGTGCCAGCACTAGGGACAGGGTGAGCTCCTACGAGCAGTACTTC. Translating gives CASTRDRVSSYEQYF.

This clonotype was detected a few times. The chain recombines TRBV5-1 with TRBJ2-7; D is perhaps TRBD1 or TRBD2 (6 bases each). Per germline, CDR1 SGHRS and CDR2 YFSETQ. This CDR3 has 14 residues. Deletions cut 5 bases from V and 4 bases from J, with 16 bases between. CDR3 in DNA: TGCGCCAGCAGTACCGGGGGCGAAGAGTACGAGCAGTACTTC. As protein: CASSTGGEEYEQYF. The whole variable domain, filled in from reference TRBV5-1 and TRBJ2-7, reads KAGVTQTPRYLIKTRGQQVTLSCSPISGHRSVSWYQQTPGQGLQFLFEYFSETQRNKGNFPGRFSGRQFSNSRSEMNVSTLELGDSALYLCASSTGGEEYEQYFGPGTRLTVT.

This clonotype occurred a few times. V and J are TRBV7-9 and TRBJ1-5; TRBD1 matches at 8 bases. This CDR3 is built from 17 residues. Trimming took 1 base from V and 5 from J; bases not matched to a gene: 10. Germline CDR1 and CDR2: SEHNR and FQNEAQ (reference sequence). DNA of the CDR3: TGTGCCAGCAGCTTAGGGAGTAGGACAGGGAATCATCAGCCCCAGCATTTT. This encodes CASSLGSRTGNHQPQHF.

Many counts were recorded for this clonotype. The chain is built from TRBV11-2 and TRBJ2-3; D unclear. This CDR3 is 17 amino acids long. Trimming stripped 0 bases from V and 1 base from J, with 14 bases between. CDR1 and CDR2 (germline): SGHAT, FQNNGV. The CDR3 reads CASSLETGPGGTDTQYF. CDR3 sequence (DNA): TGTGCCAGCAGCTTAGAAACCGGGCCTGGGGGCACAGATACGCAGTATTTT.

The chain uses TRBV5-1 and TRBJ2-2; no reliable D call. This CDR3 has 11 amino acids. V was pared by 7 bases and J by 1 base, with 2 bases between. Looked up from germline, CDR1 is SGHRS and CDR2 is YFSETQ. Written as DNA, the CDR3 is TGCGCCAGCTGGAACACCGGGGAGCTGTTTTTT. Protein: CASWNTGELFF.

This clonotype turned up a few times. CDR3: CASASPGPGHEQYF. CDR3 DNA: TGCGCCAGCGCTAGTCCGGGACCCGGACACGAGCAGTACTTC. The genes are TRBV10-2 and TRBJ2-7; D is possibly TRBD1 or TRBD2 (5 bases each). CDR3 length equals 14 residues. Germline CDR1 reads WSHSY; CDR2 reads SAAADI. V lost 8 bases, J lost 5 bases, and 19 bases lay in between.

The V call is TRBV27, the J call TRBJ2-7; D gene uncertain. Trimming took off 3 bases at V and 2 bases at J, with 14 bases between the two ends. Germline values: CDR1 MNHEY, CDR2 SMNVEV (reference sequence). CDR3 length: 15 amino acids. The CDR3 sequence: CASSFKPQTPYEQYF. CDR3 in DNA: TGTGCCAGCAGTTTTAAGCCCCAGACCCCCTACGAGCAGTACTTC.

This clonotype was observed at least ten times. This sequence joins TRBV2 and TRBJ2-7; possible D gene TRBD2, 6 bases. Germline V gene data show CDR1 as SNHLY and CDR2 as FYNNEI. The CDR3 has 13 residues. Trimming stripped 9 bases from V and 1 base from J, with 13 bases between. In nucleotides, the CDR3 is TGTGCCAGTGGGACTTCACTATCCTACGAGCAGTACTTC. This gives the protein CASGTSLSYEQYF.

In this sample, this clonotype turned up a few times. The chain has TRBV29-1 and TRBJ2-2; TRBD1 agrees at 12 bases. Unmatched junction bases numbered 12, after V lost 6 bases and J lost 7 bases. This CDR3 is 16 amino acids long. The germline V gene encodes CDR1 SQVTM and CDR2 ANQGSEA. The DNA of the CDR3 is TGCAGCGTGGACGGGCCGGGACAGGGGGCGAACGGGGAGCTGTTTTTT. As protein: CSVDGPGQGANGELFF.

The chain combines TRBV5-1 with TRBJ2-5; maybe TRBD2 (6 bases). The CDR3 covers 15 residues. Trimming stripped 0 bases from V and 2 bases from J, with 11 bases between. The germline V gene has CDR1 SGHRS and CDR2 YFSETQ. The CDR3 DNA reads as TGCGCCAGCAGCTTGGGGGCTAGCGTACAAGAGACCCAGTACTTC. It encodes CASSLGASVQETQYF.

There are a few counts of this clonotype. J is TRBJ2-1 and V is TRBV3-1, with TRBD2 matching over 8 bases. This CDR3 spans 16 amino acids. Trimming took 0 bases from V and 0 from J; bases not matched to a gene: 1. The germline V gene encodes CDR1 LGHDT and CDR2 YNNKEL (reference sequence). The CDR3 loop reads CASSQDTSGSYNEQFF. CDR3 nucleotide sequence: TGTGCCAGCAGCCAAGATACTAGCGGCTCCTACAATGAGCAGTTCTTC.

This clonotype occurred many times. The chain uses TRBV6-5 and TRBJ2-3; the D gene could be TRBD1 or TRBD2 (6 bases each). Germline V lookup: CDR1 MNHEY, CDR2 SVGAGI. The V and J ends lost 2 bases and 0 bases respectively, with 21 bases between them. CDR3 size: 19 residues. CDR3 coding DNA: TGTGCCAGCAGTTACACTACTGGGGGGCCCCGTCCTAGCACAGATACGCAGTATTTT. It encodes CASSYTTGGPRPSTDTQYF.

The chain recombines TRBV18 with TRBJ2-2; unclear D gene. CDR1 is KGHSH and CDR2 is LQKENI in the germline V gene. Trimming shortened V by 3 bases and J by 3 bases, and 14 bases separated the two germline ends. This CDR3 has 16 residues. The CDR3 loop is CASSPFLRADTGELFF. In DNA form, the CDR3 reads TGTGCCAGCTCACCCTTTCTCCGGGCGGACACCGGGGAGCTGTTTTTT.

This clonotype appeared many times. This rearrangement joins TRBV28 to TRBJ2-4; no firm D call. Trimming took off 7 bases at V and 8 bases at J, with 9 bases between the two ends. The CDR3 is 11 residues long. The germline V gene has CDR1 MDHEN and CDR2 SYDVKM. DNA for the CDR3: TGTGCCAGCACCCCGTCTGACATTCAGTACTTC. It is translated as CASTPSDIQYF.

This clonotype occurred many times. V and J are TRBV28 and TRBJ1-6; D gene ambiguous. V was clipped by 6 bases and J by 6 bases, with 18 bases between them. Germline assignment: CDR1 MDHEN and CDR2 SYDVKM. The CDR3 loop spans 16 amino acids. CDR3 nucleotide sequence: TGTGCCAGCAGCTCCACGGGCACTTCTCTTAATTCACCCCTCCACTTT. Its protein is CASSSTGTSLNSPLHF. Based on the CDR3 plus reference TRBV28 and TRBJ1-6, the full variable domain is DVKVTQSSRYLVKRTGEKVFLECVQDMDHENMFWYRQDPGLGLRLIYFSYDVKMKEKGDIPEGYSVSREKKERFSLILESASTNQTSMYLCASSSTGTSLNSPLHFGNGTRLTVT.

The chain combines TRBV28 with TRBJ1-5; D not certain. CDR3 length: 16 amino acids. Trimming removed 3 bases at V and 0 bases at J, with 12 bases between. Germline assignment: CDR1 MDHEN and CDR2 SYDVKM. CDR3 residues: CASSFSSWNSNQPQHF. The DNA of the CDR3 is TGTGCCAGCAGTTTCTCAAGTTGGAATAGCAATCAGCCCCAGCATTTT.

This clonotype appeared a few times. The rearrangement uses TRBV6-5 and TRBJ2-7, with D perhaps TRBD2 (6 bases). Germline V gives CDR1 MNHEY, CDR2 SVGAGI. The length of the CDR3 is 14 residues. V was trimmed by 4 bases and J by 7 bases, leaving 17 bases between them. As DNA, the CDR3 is TGTGCCAGCAGTTCTTTATGGGGGGAGTGGGAGCAGTACTTC. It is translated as CASSSLWGEWEQYF.

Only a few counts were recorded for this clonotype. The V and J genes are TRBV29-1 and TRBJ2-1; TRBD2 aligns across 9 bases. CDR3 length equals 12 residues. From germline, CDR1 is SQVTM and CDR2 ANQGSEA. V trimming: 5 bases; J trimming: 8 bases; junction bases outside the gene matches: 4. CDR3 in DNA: TGCAGCGTTATTAGCGGGGGCTATGAGCAGTTCTTC. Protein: CSVISGGYEQFF.

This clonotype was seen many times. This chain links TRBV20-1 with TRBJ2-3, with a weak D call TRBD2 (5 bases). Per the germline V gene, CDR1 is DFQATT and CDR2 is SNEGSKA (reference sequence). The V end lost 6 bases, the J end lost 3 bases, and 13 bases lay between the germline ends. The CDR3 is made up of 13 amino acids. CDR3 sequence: CSARTGWTDTQYF. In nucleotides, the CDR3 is TGCAGTGCAAGGACGGGATGGACAGATACGCAGTATTTT.

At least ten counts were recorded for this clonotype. The CDR3 protein is CSARLGGTTAEQYF. The CDR3 DNA reads TGCAGTGCTAGACTAGGGGGAACGACGGCTGAGCAGTACTTC. This sequence joins TRBV20-1 and TRBJ2-7, with D tentatively TRBD1 (6 bases). V was trimmed by 2 bases and J by 7 bases, leaving 18 bases between them. The germline CDR1 and CDR2 sequences are DFQATT and SNEGSKA (reference sequence). The CDR3 covers 14 residues.

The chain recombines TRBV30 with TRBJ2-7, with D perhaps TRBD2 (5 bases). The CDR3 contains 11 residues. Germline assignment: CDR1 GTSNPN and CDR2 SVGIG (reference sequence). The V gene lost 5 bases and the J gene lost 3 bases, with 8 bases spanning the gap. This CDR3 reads CAWDRDYEQYF. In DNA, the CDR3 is TGTGCCTGGGACCGGGACTACGAGCAGTACTTC.

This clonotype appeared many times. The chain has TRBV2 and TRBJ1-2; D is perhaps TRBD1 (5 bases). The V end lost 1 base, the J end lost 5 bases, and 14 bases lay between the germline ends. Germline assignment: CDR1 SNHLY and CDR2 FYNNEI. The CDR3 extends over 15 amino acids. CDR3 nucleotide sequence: TGTGCCAGCAGTGAAGGATCAGGGAAGCCGTATGGCTACACCTTC. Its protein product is CASSEGSGKPYGYTF.